This T cell receptor (beta chain) was recorded in a study of CD8+ T cells in alopecia areata (dated by TCRdb to about 2018). Looking at the study overall: The treated patients took part in an open-label pilot trial in which moderate-to-severe alopecia areata was treated with oral tofacitinib at 5 to 10 mg twice daily. Tofacitinib was given for 6 to 18 months, followed by 6 months of follow-up off drug to assess delayed response and recurrence. The study used high-throughput TCRbeta sequencing to examine T cell clonal expansion in alopecia areata, in both the C3H/HeJ mouse model and human patients. In humans, TCRbeta sequencing was performed on scalp tissue and on sorted CD4+ and CD8+ peripheral blood T cells from healthy controls and from patients with patchy or totalis/universalis alopecia areata. Tofacitinib-treated patients had biopsies at baseline and at 4 and 24 weeks of treatment, with a later scalp biopsy in several patients. Scalp clonality was compared among normal scalp (n=4), patchy alopecia areata scalp (n=8), and alopecia totalis/universalis scalp (n=8). The RNA source kit depended on sample type: the PAXgene miRNA kit for fixed scalp, the miRNeasy kit for PBMCs, and the RNeasy kit for mouse skin. TCRbeta CDR3 regions were amplified by immunoSEQ multiplex PCR using 35 Vbeta forward and 13 Jbeta reverse primers. Broader findings and caveats from the paper: Unlike mouse skin, where gammadelta T cells dominate, normal human skin contains resident alphabeta T cells that get sequenced too, which complicates analysis of the scalp TCR repertoire. Shared TCR sequences between patients were less evident than in mice, which may be partly attributable to HLA diversity in the patient population. Compared with normal scalp, lesional scalp had higher clonality and more expanded CD8+ clones, particularly in alopecia totalis/universalis, a pattern that suggests antigenic drive.

To note about this clone: The specificity of this receptor is unknown. There are no base qualities to consult, and no much larger clone falls within one base.

Library prep was done by the immunoSEQ multiplex PCR assay. RNA was extracted from all samples and reverse transcribed into cDNA, which served as template for TCR sequencing. First-strand cDNA was synthesized with SuperScript III using a 2:1 mix of oligo-dT and random hexamers. A synthetic immune receptor repertoire was used to measure amplification bias, and any remaining bias was corrected computationally. Regarding the original processing steps: Raw reads were preprocessed to remove errors, and CDR3 was defined by IMGT conventions from the conserved cysteine to phenylalanine. To get clonality, Shannon entropy was normalized by log2 of the number of productive unique TCRs and the result was subtracted from 1. CD4 or CD8 identity of scalp clones was inferred by cross-referencing scalp TCRbeta sequences with sorted blood CD4 and CD8 repertoires. TCRdb holds this immuneACCESS table with in-frame rearrangements only. Some clones are missing; in checked studies, unresolved V genes explain under half, and the rest has no known cause. D and trimming were read from the DNA, whereas the V and J calls and clone size are those reported in that table. This sample is represented by 200,000 to 250,000 clones; approximately 52% of them were singletons. The ten largest clonotypes hold around 0.46% of the sample.

The intended sense of this specimen's time point label: baseline before oral tofacitinib. Lesional scalp punch biopsies and peripheral blood were collected from alopecia areata patients. After PBMCs were isolated by density centrifugation and stained for CD3, CD4 and CD8, a FACSAria was used to sort CD4+ and CD8+ T cells. The receptor comes from a human donor with alopecia areata. Material: CD4+ T cells sorted from blood, obtained at week 0.

The sequenced DNA: TGCAGCGCCACAGGAGGGGCTGAAGCTTTCTTT. This encodes CSATGGAEAFF. The chain is made from TRBV29-1 and TRBJ1-1; the D gene is possibly TRBD1, with 5 bases matching. The CDR1 and CDR2 encoded by the germline V gene are SQVTM and ANQGSEA. Including cysteine and phenylalanine, the CDR3 has 11 amino acids. The read is trimmed to its CDR3 DNA, 33 bases read in frame from base 1. At the junction V is shortened by 7 bases and J by 6 bases, with 12 bases in between. With all but the CDR3 taken from the reference TRBV29-1 and TRBJ1-1 genes, the full variable domain is: SAVISQKPSRDICQRGTSLTIQCQVDSQVTMMFWYRQQPGQSLTLIATANQGSEATYESGFVIDKFPISRPNLTFSTLTVSNMSPEDSSIYLCSATGGAEAFFGQGTRLTVV.